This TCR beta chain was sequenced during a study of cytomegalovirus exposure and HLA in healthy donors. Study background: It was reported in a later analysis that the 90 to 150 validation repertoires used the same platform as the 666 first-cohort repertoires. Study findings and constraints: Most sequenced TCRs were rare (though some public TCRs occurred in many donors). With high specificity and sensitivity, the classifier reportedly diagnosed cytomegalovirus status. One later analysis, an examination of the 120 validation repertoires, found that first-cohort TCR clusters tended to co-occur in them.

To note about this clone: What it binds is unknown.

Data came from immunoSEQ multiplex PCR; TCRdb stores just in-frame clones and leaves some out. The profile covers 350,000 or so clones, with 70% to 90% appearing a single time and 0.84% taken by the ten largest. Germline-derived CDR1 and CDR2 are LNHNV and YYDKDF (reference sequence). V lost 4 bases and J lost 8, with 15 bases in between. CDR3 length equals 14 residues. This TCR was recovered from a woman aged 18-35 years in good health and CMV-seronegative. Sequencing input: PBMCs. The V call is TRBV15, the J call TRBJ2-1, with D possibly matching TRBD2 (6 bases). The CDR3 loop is CATSTMGGIYEQFF. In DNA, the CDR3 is TGTGCCACCAGCACGATGGGGGGAATATATGAGCAGTTCTTC.